These 30 T cell receptor beta chains were all obtained from the same sample, sequenced in a study. Via MiXCR, TCRdb re-called the 5' RACE reads, giving one row per CDR3 protein. The sample lists approximately 10,000 distinct CDR3 sequences, around 25% occurring once. Cells sorted as Tregs were CD4+, CD25+ and CD127-/low. The sample was Tregs sorted from blood. The receptors were sampled from a female donor with breast cancer.

This clonotype was counted many times. The chain employs TRBV20-1 and TRBJ2-7; 9 bases match TRBD2. CDR1 and CDR2 from the germline V gene are DFQATT and SNEGSKA (reference sequence). The J segment lost 3 bases and the V segment lost 0 bases, leaving 9 bases of the junction unmatched. The CDR3 sequence is 16 residues long. The CDR3 protein is CSARDPTSGLIYEQYF. The CDR3 DNA sequence: TGCAGTGCTAGAGACCCGACTAGCGGATTAATCTACGAGCAGTACTTC.

Turning to this clonotype: This clone may be a read error of a much larger clone one base away. The rearrangement links TRBV6-1 to TRBJ1-1, with D tentatively TRBD1 (5 bases). The CDR3 has 16 residues. With 4 bases removed from V and 6 bases from J, the gap between germline ends came to 21 bases. Looked up from germline, CDR1 is MNHNS and CDR2 is SASEGT. The chain's CDR3 is CASSGAGRGLSAEAFF. The CDR3, as DNA: TGTGCCAGCAGTGGGGCGGGACGGGGTCTCTCCGCTGAAGCTTTCTTT.

This clonotype counts as medium-sized. The chain has TRBV12-3 or TRBV12-4 and TRBJ1-5; D gene unclear. This CDR3 has 14 residues. Trimming took off 5 bases at V and 7 bases at J, with 15 bases between the two ends. This chain's CDR3 is CASSNAGVGQPQHF. CDR3 in DNA: TGTGCCAGCAGTAACGCCGGGGTTGGGCAGCCCCAGCATTTT.

On this clonotype: A much larger clone sits a single nucleotide away, making a read error possible. As the CDR3 is not closed by the conserved phenylalanine or tryptophan, this likely results from a read error. The CDR3 protein is CATSRDRGGHQPQHL. The CDR3 nucleotides read TGTGCCACCAGCAGAGATCGAGGGGGACATCAGCCCCAGCATCTT. This chain connects TRBV15 to TRBJ1-5; D is possibly TRBD1 (6 bases). V was shortened by 0 bases and J by 5 bases, with 11 bases between the two germline ends. CDR1 is LNHNV, CDR2 YYDKDF, per germline (reference sequence). The CDR3 totals 15 residues.

This clonotype was found many times. The chain has TRBV24-1 and TRBJ2-3; 9 positions agree with TRBD2. The V and J ends lost 3 bases and 4 bases, in that order; junction bases with no gene match: 13. Germline loops: CDR1 KGHDR, CDR2 SFDVKD. The CDR3 covers 18 residues. The CDR3 here is CATSDPAGASGAADTQYF. For the CDR3, the DNA is TGTGCCACCAGTGATCCCGCCGGGGCTAGCGGGGCGGCAGATACGCAGTATTTT.

This clonotype qualifies as medium-sized (0.01 to 0.1%). V gene TRBV5-1 combines with J gene TRBJ1-1; D is unclear. Trimming removed 0 bases from V and 3 bases from J, with 9 bases in between. Looked up from germline, CDR1 is SGHRS and CDR2 is YFSETQ. The CDR3 extends over 14 amino acids. In DNA, the CDR3 is TGCGCCAGCAGCTTGGCCAAGGGTTACACTGAAGCTTTCTTT. Translation: CASSLAKGYTEAFF.

This clonotype has only a few counts. The chain has TRBV6-5 and TRBJ1-3, with TRBD1 as a possible D gene (5 bases). V was pared by 10 bases and J by 0 bases, with 16 bases between. The CDR3 consists of 15 residues. Germline V gene data show CDR1 as MNHEY and CDR2 as SVGAGI. In DNA form, the CDR3 reads TGTGCCACCGGGGCCTTCTACAGCTCTGGAAACACCATATATTTT. Translated, it gives CATGAFYSSGNTIYF.

This clonotype was observed at least ten times. The chain has TRBV5-1 and TRBJ2-5; D is possibly TRBD2 (6 bases). The CDR3 contains 15 residues. Germline assignment: CDR1 SGHRS and CDR2 YFSETQ. With 1 base removed from V and 5 bases from J, the gap between germline ends came to 15 bases. CDR3 amino acids: CASSLSGGVRETQYF. The DNA of the CDR3 is TGCGCCAGCAGCTTGTCGGGCGGGGTGAGGGAGACCCAGTACTTC.

As concerns this clonotype: A read error may be the cause here, since a much bigger clone is one base away. The chain recombines TRBV25-1 with TRBJ1-1, with D possibly TRBD1 on 5 matching bases. Per germline, CDR1 MGHDK and CDR2 SYGVNS. The CDR3 spans 14 residues. V lost 1 base to trimming and J lost 1 base, with 7 bases between them. The CDR3 loop is CASSEWGWNTEAFF. The CDR3 nucleotides read TGTGCCAGCAGTGAATGGGGGTGGAACACTGAAGCTTTCTTT.

The table lists this clonotype with many counts. V usage is TRBV9 and J usage is TRBJ2-1; the match to TRBD2 covers 8 bases. Germline trimming cut 2 bases from V and 8 bases from J; bases unmatched to any gene: 9. The CDR3 sequence is 15 residues long. The germline V gene encodes CDR1 SGDLS and CDR2 YYNGEE. CDR3 loop: CASSVDGRADYEQFF. The CDR3 bases are TGTGCCAGCAGCGTCGACGGGAGGGCAGACTATGAGCAGTTCTTC.

This clonotype has a handful of counts. CDR3 bases: TGTGCCAGCAGCTTGTCACGTCCGGGAGGACCAGACACAGATACGCAGTATTTT. It encodes CASSLSRPGGPDTDTQYF. This sequence joins TRBV5-5 and TRBJ2-3; 7 bases are shared with TRBD2. Trimming took 1 base from V and 2 from J; bases not matched to a gene: 13. The CDR3 consists of 18 residues. Germline V gene sequence: CDR1 SGHKS, CDR2 YYEKEE (reference sequence).

This clonotype ranks as medium-sized. The chain joins TRBV9 to TRBJ2-7; D possibly matches TRBD1 or TRBD2 (5 bases each). The CDR3 loop spans 14 amino acids. Germline V lookup: CDR1 SGDLS, CDR2 YYNGEE. V was clipped by 0 bases and J by 0 bases, with 7 bases between them. CDR3 bases: TGTGCCAGCAGCGTAGGGGGGAGCTCCTACGAGCAGTACTTC. Translation gives CASSVGGSSYEQYF. The full variable domain, rest sourced from reference TRBV9 and TRBJ2-7, is DSGVTQTPKHLITATGQRVTLRCSPRSGDLSVYWYQQSLDQGLQFLIQYYNGEERAKGNILERFSAQQFPDLHSELNLSSLELGDSALYFCASSVGGSSYEQYFGPGTRLTVT.

The V and J genes are TRBV19 and TRBJ2-3, with 13 bases that match TRBD2. CDR1 and CDR2 (germline): LNHDA, SQIVND (reference sequence). CDR3 length: 17 amino acids. The V gene end was trimmed by 3 bases and the J gene end by 6 bases; junction bases not matched to a gene: 9. The CDR3 nucleotides read TGTGCCAGTAGTATCACCCGGACTAGCGGGAGTCGTGATACGCAGTATTTT. As protein: CASSITRTSGSRDTQYF.

As for this clonotype: A much larger clone sits a single nucleotide away, making a read error possible. The CDR3 protein is CASSPFAGVTDTQYF. The CDR3, as DNA: TGTGCCAGCAGCCCCTTCGCAGGGGTTACAGATACGCAGTATTTT. This sequence joins TRBV3-1 and TRBJ2-3, with D possibly TRBD1 on 6 matching bases. The CDR3 totals 15 residues. V gave up 4 bases and J gave up 3 bases, with 14 bases separating them. The germline CDR1 and CDR2 sequences are LGHDT and YNNKEL (reference sequence).

This clonotype is judged medium-sized. The rearrangement uses TRBV12-3 or TRBV12-4 and TRBJ1-1; 7 bases are shared with TRBD1. The CDR3 covers 13 residues. With 7 bases clipped from V and 6 bases from J, the junction kept 8 bases outside the gene matches. For the CDR3, the DNA is TGTGCCAGCAACCTAGGGGGCGGAGCTGAAGCTTTCTTT. Translation: CASNLGGGAEAFF.

Regarding this clonotype: Because the CDR3 is missing its conserved closing phenylalanine or tryptophan, this is likely a read error. The V and J genes are TRBV6-5 and TRBJ1-6, with D possibly being TRBD1 (6 bases). Per the germline V gene, CDR1 is MNHEY and CDR2 is SVGAGI. The CDR3 extends over 15 amino acids. CDR3 loop: CASREGQSYISPLHS. The CDR3 coding sequence is TGTGCCAGCAGGGAAGGACAGTCCTATATTTCACCCCTCCACTCT.

V and J are TRBV7-9 and TRBJ2-1; the D is unclear. Germline CDR1 is SEHNR and CDR2 is FQNEAQ (reference sequence). The ends were cut back, 1 base at V and 9 bases at J, with 13 bases in the middle. The CDR3 covers 14 residues. The CDR3 DNA reads TGTGCCAGCAGCTTAGTCGGAAGGGCCGGTGAGCAGTTCTTC. It encodes CASSLVGRAGEQFF.

A note on this clonotype: One junction end disagrees with the germline gene, perhaps due to a read error. The J gene is TRBJ2-1, the V gene TRBV20-1; D ambiguous. The CDR3 is 15 residues long. The V gene's germline CDR1 is DFQATT and CDR2 SNEGSKA (reference sequence). The CDR3 loop reads CSARSPAKGHNKQFF. CDR3 DNA sequence: TGCAGTGCTAGATCCCCAGCGAAAGGCCACAATAAGCAGTTCTTC.

This rearrangement joins TRBV7-6 to TRBJ2-1; TRBD2 aligns across 8 bases. Germline CDR1 reads SGHVS; CDR2 reads FNYEAQ. The CDR3 contains 16 residues. V lost 8 bases and J lost 7; bases outside the gene matches: 16. The DNA for the CDR3 is TGTGCCAGCGGGCCAAGGCGGGGGGCGCCAGGGAATGAGCAGTTCTTC. Protein: CASGPRRGAPGNEQFF.

By proportion, this clonotype is medium-sized (0.01 to 0.1%). The chain is built from TRBV20-1 and TRBJ1-1; 7 positions agree with TRBD1. Germline assignment: CDR1 DFQATT and CDR2 SNEGSKA (reference sequence). V lost 1 base, J lost 11 bases, and 7 bases stayed unmatched. CDR3 length: 12 amino acids. CDR3 DNA sequence: TGCAGTGCTAGAGGGGAGGGGGCTAATGCTTTCTTT. Translation gives CSARGEGANAFF.

Judged by abundance, this clonotype is medium-sized. The germline gene is not matched at one end of the junction; a read error may be the cause. This chain joins TRBV20-1 and TRBJ1-2; possibly TRBD1 for D (5 bases). The CDR3 spans 13 residues. Germline CDR1 reads DFQATT; CDR2 reads SNEGSKA (reference sequence). The CDR3 reads CRATWGRLYGYTF. CDR3 DNA sequence: TGCAGGGCTACCTGGGGACGGCTCTATGGCTACACCTTC.

The gene calls are TRBV12-3 or TRBV12-4 and TRBJ2-7; tentatively, D is TRBD2 (6 bases). V was cut by 0 bases and J by 3 bases, with 12 bases left in between. CDR3 size: 15 residues. The CDR3 sequence: CASSLAGGGNYEQYF. The CDR3 nucleotides read TGTGCCAGCAGTTTAGCTGGCGGCGGGAACTACGAGCAGTACTTC.

This clonotype was counted only a few times. A much larger clone differs by one base, so this may be a read error. The rearrangement joins TRBV24-1 to TRBJ2-1; 7 bases fit TRBD1. The CDR3 is 13 amino acids. Germline V CDR1 and CDR2: KGHDR, SFDVKD. This CDR3 is CATSEYRGDEQSF. Written as DNA, the CDR3 is TGTGCCACCAGTGAATACAGGGGTGATGAGCAGTCCTTC.

This chain connects TRBV9 to TRBJ2-5; the match to TRBD1 covers 7 bases. CDR1 is SGDLS and CDR2 is YYNGEE in the germline V gene. The CDR3 runs to 17 residues. V lost 0 bases, J lost 1 base, and 9 bases stayed unmatched. CDR3 in amino acids: CASSVAPEPGGQETQYF. Here the CDR3 DNA reads TGTGCCAGCAGCGTAGCTCCGGAGCCAGGGGGCCAAGAGACCCAGTACTTC.

Regarding this clonotype: The conserved phenylalanine or tryptophan is not found at the CDR3 terminus, so this likely reflects a read error. The rearrangement uses TRBV7-3 and TRBJ2-7, with D possibly TRBD2 on 6 matching bases. V lost 5 bases, J lost 4 bases, and 15 bases lay in between. In germline, CDR1 is SGHTA, CDR2 FQGTGA. The CDR3 extends over 14 amino acids. CDR3 in DNA: TGTGCCAGCAGCCTCTCCGGGGACTCTTACGAGCAGTACCTC. Encoded protein: CASSLSGDSYEQYL.

As for this clonotype: A much larger clone lies one base from this, so it may be a read error. The V gene is TRBV5-1, the J gene TRBJ2-1, with a possible D match to TRBD1 (5 bases). V shed 9 bases and J shed 8 bases, with 15 bases lying between them. CDR3 size: 12 residues. From germline, CDR1 is SGHRS and CDR2 YFSETQ. The CDR3 DNA reads TGCGCCAACAGGACGGGTCCGGATGAGCAGTTCTTC. As protein: CANRTGPDEQFF.

This clonotype has at least ten counts. The genes are TRBV29-1 and TRBJ2-7, with D uncertain. CDR3 length: 11 residues. V was trimmed by 5 bases and J by 4 bases, leaving 9 bases between them. Germline V gives CDR1 SQVTM, CDR2 ANQGSEA. DNA of the CDR3: TGCAGCGTTAGAACGGTGTACGAGCAGTACTTC. It translates to CSVRTVYEQYF.

By its share, this clonotype is medium-sized (0.01 to 0.1%). V is TRBV19 and J is TRBJ2-3; D is ambiguous. V was pared by 2 bases and J by 4 bases, with 10 bases between. Germline CDR1 reads LNHDA; CDR2 reads SQIVND (reference sequence). There are 14 residues in the CDR3. The CDR3 DNA reads as TGTGCCAGTAGTATACGGACCCCCGCAGATACGCAGTATTTT. It translates to CASSIRTPADTQYF.

This clonotype was recorded a few times. V is TRBV29-1 and J is TRBJ2-1, with D maybe TRBD1 (5 bases). V was trimmed by 7 bases and J by 12 bases, leaving 16 bases between them. This CDR3 contains 11 residues. Germline V gene data show CDR1 as SQVTM and CDR2 as ANQGSEA. The CDR3 sequence: CSAPRSQGQFF. The CDR3 DNA reads TGCAGCGCCCCTCGGAGCCAGGGGCAGTTCTTC.

The chain recombines TRBV5-5 with TRBJ2-7; D gene unclear. Germline CDR1 SGHKS, CDR2 YYEKEE (reference sequence). The CDR3 covers 14 residues. Trimming shortened V by 0 bases and J by 0 bases, and 7 bases separated the two germline ends. The CDR3 DNA sequence: TGTGCCAGCAGCTTGGAAACGAGCTCCTACGAGCAGTACTTC. Translated: CASSLETSSYEQYF.